This TCR beta chain was captured by sequencing in a study of beta chain features in type 1 diabetes. The investigators reverse transcribed all of the isolated RNA, so they sequenced expressed TCRB transcripts. Read counts averaged about 3.57 million for samples of naive, central memory and regulatory T cells. TCRdb's table, derived via immunoSEQ multiplex PCR, lists solely in-frame clones and lacks some. In the table there are 850,000 to 900,000 clones, roughly 15% of which are singletons. This clone was detected a few times. CDR1 is LGHNA, CDR2 YSLEER, per germline. The CDR3 runs to 16 residues. V was clipped by 1 base and J by 8 bases; unmatched bases: 9.

The sample taken for sequencing was naive CD4+ T cells from blood. This TCR came from a woman aged 18-29 years in good health. The J gene is TRBJ2-1, the V gene TRBV4-3, with TRBD1 matching over 9 bases. The CDR3 spells CASSQGRTGVRDEQFF. In DNA form, the CDR3 reads TGCGCCAGCAGCCAAGGAAGGACAGGGGTGAGAGATGAGCAGTTCTTC.